This TCR beta chain is from a study of cytomegalovirus exposure and HLA in healthy donors. Broader study findings: Highest at DRB1 and lowest at HLA-C, TCR association rates differed among HLA loci in a later analysis. TCR beta V segments were, for the most part, productive about 87% or about 30% of the time in an earlier analysis.

Germline V gives CDR1 SGHNT, CDR2 YYREEE (reference sequence). This CDR3 has 14 residues. The V segment lost 2 bases and the J segment 7 bases; nucleotides outside the gene matches: 8. Remarks on this clone: What it binds is not known.

Primers included in the PCR were 60 Vbeta and 13 Jbeta primers. The data were produced by immunoSEQ multiplex PCR, yet TCRdb's version contains in-frame clones alone and is incomplete. Found here are some 40,000 clones, 65% to 85% of them singletons; the top ten hold 2.7%. This receptor was obtained from a man aged 50-59 years in good health and CMV-seronegative. The material sequenced was PBMCs. The rearrangement joins TRBV5-4 to TRBJ2-5, with 7 bases that match TRBD2. Here the CDR3 reads CASSLEHGGGTQYF. CDR3 in DNA: TGTGCCAGCAGCTTAGAACACGGCGGGGGGACCCAGTACTTC.